These T cell receptor beta chains were read from a single sample in a study of blood T cell repertoires in COVID-19. Generated by immunoSEQ multiplex PCR, the TCRdb table keeps only in-frame clones and is missing some. The table shows about 76,000 clones, with 87% occurring only once. Material: peripheral blood. The receptors derive from a man in his thirties or forties with acute or convalescent COVID-19. Each CDR3 is given with its conserved first and last residue. The order of the fields is J gene, V gene, D gene, clone size, CDR3 DNA, CDR3 protein. The D gene is left open where the match is weak. Some rows have no size entry. The others give once, few or many, or a class for an expanded clone.

>TRBJ2-7|TRBV6-5|TRBD2|.
TGTGCCAGCAGTCCGGACTGGGAGGGGTCCTACGAGCAGTACTTC
CASSPDWEGSYEQYF
>TRBJ2-7|TRBV19|.|.
TGTGCCAGTAGTCCATTTGGGGGACACGACTACGAGCAGTACTTC
CASSPFGGHDYEQYF
>TRBJ2-1|TRBV5-8|.|.
TGTGCCAGCAGCTCCTCAGGGGTAATGACCTACAATGAGCAGTTCTTC
CASSSSGVMTYNEQFF
>TRBJ1-6|TRBV2|TRBD1|once
TGTGCCAGCACAACCGCCGGGACAGGCGTTTCACCCCTCCACTTT
CASTTAGTGVSPLHF
>TRBJ2-3|TRBV2|TRBD1|.
TGTGCCAGCAATCAGGGGGCCGGAGATACGCAGTATTTT
CASNQGAGDTQYF
>TRBJ1-2|TRBV20-1|.|once
TGCAGTGCTAGGGGAGGGGAGGGCTACACCTTC
CSARGGEGYTF
>TRBJ2-7|TRBV6-5|.|.
TGTGCCAGCACTCTAGGGAGGGGGGGGATTTACGAGCAGTACTTC
CASTLGRGGIYEQYF
>TRBJ2-7|TRBV27|TRBD1|.
TGTGCCAGCAGTTTAAGGACAGGGGGGTCCTACGAGCAGTACTTC
CASSLRTGGSYEQYF
>TRBJ1-5|TRBV6-1|.|.
TGTGCCAGCAGTGAGCCGGGACAAGACCGAGGCCAGCCCCAGCATTTT
CASSEPGQDRGQPQHF
>TRBJ1-4|TRBV5-1|TRBD1|.
TGCGCCAGCGGACAGGTCGGGTCAACTAATGAAAAACTGTTTTTT
CASGQVGSTNEKLFF
>TRBJ2-1|TRBV15|TRBD2|.
TGTGCCACCAGCAGAACAACTAGCGGGACTTCCAATGAGCAGTTCTTC
CATSRTTSGTSNEQFF
>TRBJ2-3|TRBV18|TRBD1|.
TGTGCCAGCTCAGTCGACAGGGGCACAGATACGCAGTATTTT
CASSVDRGTDTQYF
>TRBJ2-3|TRBV2|TRBD2|.
TGTGCCAGCAGTCAGGGACTAGCGGTCACAGATACGCAGTATTTT
CASSQGLAVTDTQYF
>TRBJ1-4|TRBV5-1|.|.
TGCGCCAGCAGCTTACAGGGAGTTAATGAAAAACTGTTTTTT
CASSLQGVNEKLFF
>TRBJ2-7|TRBV7-9|TRBD2|.
TGTGCCAGCAGCTCCCCGGGACTAGAGTACGAGCAGTACTTC
CASSSPGLEYEQYF
>TRBJ2-1|TRBV4-3|TRBD2|.
TGCGCCAGCAGCCAAGAGCCCGGACTAGCGGGAAGACACAATGAGCAGTTCTTC
CASSQEPGLAGRHNEQFF
>TRBJ2-2|TRBV5-1|.|.
TGCGCCAGCAGCTTGGGTTCAGGGAACACCGGGGAGCTGTTTTTT
CASSLGSGNTGELFF
>TRBJ1-5|TRBV28|.|.
TGTGCCAGCAGAGACTATGGGACAAGAATAAATCAGCCCCAGCATTTT
CASRDYGTRINQPQHF
>TRBJ2-7|TRBV6-2/TRBV6-3|.|.
TGTGCCAGCAGTTGGGGAGGAGGTATATTCGAGCAGTACTTC
CASSWGGGIFEQYF
>TRBJ2-1|TRBV30|TRBD2|.
TGTGCCTGGAGTGGTGGACTAGCCGAAACCTACAATGAGCAGTTCTTC
CAWSGGLAETYNEQFF
>TRBJ2-1|TRBV7-9|TRBD1|.
TGTGCCAGCAGCCCGTGGGACAGGATTTACAATGAGCAGTTCTTC
CASSPWDRIYNEQFF
>TRBJ2-2|TRBV4-1|TRBD2|once
TGCGCCAGCAGCCAAACCGGGGGGTCGTACACCGGGGAGCTGTTTTTT
CASSQTGGSYTGELFF
>TRBJ2-5|TRBV24-1|TRBD1|.
TGTGCCACCAGTGATCTGGGGGGGGGACAGGGCGTGGAGACCCAGTACTTC
CATSDLGGGQGVETQYF
>TRBJ2-7|TRBV28|.|.
TGTGCCAGCAGCTTCCAGTTGGGCAGCTTCGTTGGCGAGCAGTACTTC
CASSFQLGSFVGEQYF
>TRBJ2-7|TRBV11-2|TRBD2|.
TGTGCCAGCAGCTTGTTTCTGGGCGTAGCGGGAGAATCCGAGCAGTACTTC
CASSLFLGVAGESEQYF
>TRBJ2-1|TRBV6-5|TRBD2|.
TGTGCCAGCAGTTACGGGGTAGCGGGAGGGAGGAATGAGCAGTTCTTC
CASSYGVAGGRNEQFF
>TRBJ1-2|TRBV18|.|.
TGTGCCAGCTCACCACCGTCCGTTAACTATGGCTACACCTTC
CASSPPSVNYGYTF
>TRBJ2-2|TRBV5-1|TRBD2|few
TGCGCCAGCAGCTTTTCAGCGGGGTTTGGTACCGGGGAGCTGTTTTTT
CASSFSAGFGTGELFF
>TRBJ1-1|TRBV19|.|.
TGTGCCAGTGGGGTCGTCGGGGGCACTGAAGCTTTCTTT
CASGVVGGTEAFF
>TRBJ2-5|TRBV18|.|.
TGTGCCAGCTCACCTGGGGGGGCTGGAGAGACCCAGTACTTC
CASSPGGAGETQYF
>TRBJ2-7|TRBV29-1|TRBD2|once
TGCAGCGCCATAAGACTAGCGGGAGGCCGGGGGGGAGACGAGCAGTACTTC
CSAIRLAGGRGGDEQYF
>TRBJ1-2|TRBV6-4|.|.
TGTGCCAGCAGTGACGGTGCTCGGTATGGCTACACCTTC
CASSDGARYGYTF
>TRBJ1-1|TRBV9|.|.
TGTGCCAGCAGCGTAGCTGGGGACTGGAACACTGAAGCTTTCTTT
CASSVAGDWNTEAFF
>TRBJ2-7|TRBV2|.|medium-sized
TGTGCCAGCAGGCGGGAAGCCTACGAGCAGTACTTC
CASRREAYEQYF
>TRBJ2-3|TRBV6-5|TRBD1|.
TGTGCCAGCAGTTACTCGAGACAGGGATTCGATACGCAGTATTTT
CASSYSRQGFDTQYF
>TRBJ2-5|TRBV2|.|.
TGTGCCAGCGGGTGGAGGGTGGGAGAGACCCAGTACTTC
CASGWRVGETQYF
>TRBJ1-2|TRBV7-2|TRBD1|.
TGTGCCAGCAGCTTAAGGACAGGAGGTGGCTACACCTTC
CASSLRTGGGYTF
>TRBJ1-5|TRBV5-6|.|.
TGTGCCAGCAGCTTGTACCAGGTTAATCAGCCCCAGCATTTT
CASSLYQVNQPQHF
>TRBJ2-2|TRBV2|.|.
TGTGCCAGCAGTGAAGCTTACAAGCGTACCTCGAACACCGGGGAGCTGTTTTTT
CASSEAYKRTSNTGELFF
>TRBJ2-5|TRBV3-1/TRBV3-2|.|.
TGTGCCAGCAGCCAAGATCGGAGAAATCCTGAGACCCAGTACTTC
CASSQDRRNPETQYF
>TRBJ2-3|TRBV7-8|.|.
TGTGCCAGCAGCCTATTTAACAGGGTAGGGGCAGATACGCAGTATTTT
CASSLFNRVGADTQYF
>TRBJ2-1|TRBV7-9|.|.
TGTGCCAGCAATGACAACTCCTACAATGAGCAGTTCTTC
CASNDNSYNEQFF
>TRBJ1-1|TRBV7-8|TRBD1|.
TGTGCCAGCAGCTTATCCCCAGGGGGCACTGAAGCTTTCTTT
CASSLSPGGTEAFF
>TRBJ2-6|TRBV3-1/TRBV3-2|.|.
TGTGCCAGCGGTGCAGGGTTCCTCTCTGGGGCCAACGTCCTGACTTTC
CASGAGFLSGANVLTF
>TRBJ2-1|TRBV27|TRBD2|.
TGTGCCAGCAGTCGTCCCCATAGCGGGAGGGACAATGAGCAGTTCTTC
CASSRPHSGRDNEQFF
>TRBJ2-1|TRBV5-6|TRBD2|few
TGTGCCAGCAGCTTGGAGCCGGGAGGGGTCAATGAGCAGTTCTTC
CASSLEPGGVNEQFF